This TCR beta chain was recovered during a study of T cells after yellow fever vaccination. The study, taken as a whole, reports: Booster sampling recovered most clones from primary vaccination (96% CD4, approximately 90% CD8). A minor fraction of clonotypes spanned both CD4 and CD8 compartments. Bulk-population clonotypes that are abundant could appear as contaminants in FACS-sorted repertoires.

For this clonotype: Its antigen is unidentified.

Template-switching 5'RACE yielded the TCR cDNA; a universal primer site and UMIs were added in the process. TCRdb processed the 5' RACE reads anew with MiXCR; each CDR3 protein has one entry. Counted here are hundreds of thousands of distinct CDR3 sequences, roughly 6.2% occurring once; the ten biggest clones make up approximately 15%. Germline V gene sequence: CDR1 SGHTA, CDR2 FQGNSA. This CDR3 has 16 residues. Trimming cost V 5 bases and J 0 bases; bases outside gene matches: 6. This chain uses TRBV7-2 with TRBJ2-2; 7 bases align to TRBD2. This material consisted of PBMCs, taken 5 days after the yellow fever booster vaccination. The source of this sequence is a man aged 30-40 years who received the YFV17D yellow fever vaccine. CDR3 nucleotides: TGTGCCAGCAGCACCCTGGGACTAACGAACACCGGGGAGCTGTTTTTT. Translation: CASSTLGLTNTGELFF. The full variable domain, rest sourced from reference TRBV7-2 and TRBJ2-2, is GAGVSQSPSNKVTEKGKDVELRCDPISGHTALYWYRQSLGQGLEFLIYFQGNSAPDKSGLPSDRFSAERTGGSVSTLTIQRTQQEDSAVYLCASSTLGLTNTGELFFGEGSRLTVL.